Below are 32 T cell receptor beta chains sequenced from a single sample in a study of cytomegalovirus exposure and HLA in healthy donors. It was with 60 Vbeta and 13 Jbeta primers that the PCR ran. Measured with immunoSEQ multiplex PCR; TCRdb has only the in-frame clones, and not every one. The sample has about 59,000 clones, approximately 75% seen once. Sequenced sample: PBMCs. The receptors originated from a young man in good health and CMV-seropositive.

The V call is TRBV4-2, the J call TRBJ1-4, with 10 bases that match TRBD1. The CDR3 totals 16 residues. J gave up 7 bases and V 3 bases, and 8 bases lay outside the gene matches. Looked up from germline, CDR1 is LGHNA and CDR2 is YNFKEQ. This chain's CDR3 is CASSHSPGTGVEKLFF. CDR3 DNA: TGTGCCAGCAGCCACTCCCCCGGGACAGGGGTTGAAAAACTGTTTTTT.

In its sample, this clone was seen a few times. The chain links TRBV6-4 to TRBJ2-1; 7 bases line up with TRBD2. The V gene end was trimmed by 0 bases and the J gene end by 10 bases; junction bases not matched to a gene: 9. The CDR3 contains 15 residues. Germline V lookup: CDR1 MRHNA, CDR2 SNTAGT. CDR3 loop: CASSDSGLDTSEQFF. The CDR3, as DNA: TGTGCCAGCAGTGACTCCGGACTAGACACAAGCGAGCAGTTCTTC.

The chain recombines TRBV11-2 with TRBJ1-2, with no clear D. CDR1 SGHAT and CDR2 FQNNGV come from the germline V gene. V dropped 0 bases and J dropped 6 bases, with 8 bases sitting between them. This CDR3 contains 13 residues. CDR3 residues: CASSLDREDGYTF. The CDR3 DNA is TGTGCCAGCAGCTTAGATAGGGAGGATGGCTACACCTTC.

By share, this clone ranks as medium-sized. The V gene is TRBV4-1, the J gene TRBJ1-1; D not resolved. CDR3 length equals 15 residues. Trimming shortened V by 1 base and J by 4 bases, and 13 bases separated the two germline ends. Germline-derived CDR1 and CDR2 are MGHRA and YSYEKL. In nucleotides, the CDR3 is TGCGCCAGCAGCCAAGTCTACAGTGGGTCCACTGAAGCTTTCTTT. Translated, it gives CASSQVYSGSTEAFF.

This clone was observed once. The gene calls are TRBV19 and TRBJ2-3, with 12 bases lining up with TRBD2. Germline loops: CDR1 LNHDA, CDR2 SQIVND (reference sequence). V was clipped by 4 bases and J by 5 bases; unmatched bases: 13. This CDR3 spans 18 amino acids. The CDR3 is CASSSPRLAGEARDTQYF. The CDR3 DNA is TGTGCCAGTAGTAGCCCACGACTAGCGGGGGAGGCGAGAGATACGCAGTATTTT. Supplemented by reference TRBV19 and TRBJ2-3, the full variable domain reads DGGITQSPKYLFRKEGQNVTLSCEQNLNHDAMYWYRQDPGQGLRLIYYSQIVNDFQKGDIAEGYSVSREKKESFPLTVTSAQKNPTAFYLCASSSPRLAGEARDTQYFGPGTRLTVL.

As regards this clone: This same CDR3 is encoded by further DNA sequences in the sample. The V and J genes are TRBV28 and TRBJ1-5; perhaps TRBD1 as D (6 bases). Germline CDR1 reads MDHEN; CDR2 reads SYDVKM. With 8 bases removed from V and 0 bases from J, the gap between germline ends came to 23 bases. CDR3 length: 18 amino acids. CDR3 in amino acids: CASGTTRWTAYSNQPQHF. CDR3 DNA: TGTGCCAGCGGGACTACACGGTGGACAGCTTATAGCAATCAGCCCCAGCATTTT.

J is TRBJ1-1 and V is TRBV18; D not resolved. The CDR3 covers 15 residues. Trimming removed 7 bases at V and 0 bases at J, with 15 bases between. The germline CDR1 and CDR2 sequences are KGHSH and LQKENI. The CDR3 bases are TGTGCCAGCTATAAGGAGTCTCATATGAACACTGAAGCTTTCTTT. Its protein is CASYKESHMNTEAFF.

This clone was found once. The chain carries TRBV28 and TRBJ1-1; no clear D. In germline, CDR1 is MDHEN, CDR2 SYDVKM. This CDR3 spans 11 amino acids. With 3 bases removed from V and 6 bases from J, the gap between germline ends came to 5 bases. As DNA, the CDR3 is TGTGCCAGCAGTTTTTCGGCTGAAGCTTTCTTT. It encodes CASSFSAEAFF. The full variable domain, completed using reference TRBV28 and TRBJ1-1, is DVKVTQSSRYLVKRTGEKVFLECVQDMDHENMFWYRQDPGLGLRLIYFSYDVKMKEKGDIPEGYSVSREKKERFSLILESASTNQTSMYLCASSFSAEAFFGQGTRLTVV.

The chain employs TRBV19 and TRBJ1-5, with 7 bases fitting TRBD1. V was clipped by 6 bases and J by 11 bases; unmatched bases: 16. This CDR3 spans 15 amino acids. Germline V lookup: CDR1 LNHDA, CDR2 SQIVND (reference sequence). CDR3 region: CASRPRAGGDRAQHF. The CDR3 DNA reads TGTGCCAGTAGACCTCGGGCAGGGGGAGATCGGGCCCAGCATTTT.

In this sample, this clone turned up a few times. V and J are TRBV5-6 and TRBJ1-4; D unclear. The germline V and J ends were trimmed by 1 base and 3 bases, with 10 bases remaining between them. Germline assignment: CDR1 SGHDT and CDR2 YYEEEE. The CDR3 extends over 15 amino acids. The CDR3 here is CASSLSPLSNEKLFF. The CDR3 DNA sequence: TGTGCCAGCAGCTTGTCTCCACTCTCTAATGAAAAACTGTTTTTT. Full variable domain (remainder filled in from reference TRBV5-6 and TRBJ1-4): DAGVTQSPTHLIKTRGQQVTLRCSPKSGHDTVSWYQQALGQGPQFIFQYYEEEERQRGNFPDRFSGHQFPNYSSELNVNALLLGDSALYLCASSLSPLSNEKLFFGSGTQLSVL.

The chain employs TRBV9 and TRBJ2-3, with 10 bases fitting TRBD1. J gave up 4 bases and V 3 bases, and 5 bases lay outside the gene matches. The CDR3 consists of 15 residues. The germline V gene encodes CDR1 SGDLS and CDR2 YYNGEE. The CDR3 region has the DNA TGTGCCAGCAGCGCCCGGGACAGGGGCCCAGATACGCAGTATTTT. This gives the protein CASSARDRGPDTQYF.

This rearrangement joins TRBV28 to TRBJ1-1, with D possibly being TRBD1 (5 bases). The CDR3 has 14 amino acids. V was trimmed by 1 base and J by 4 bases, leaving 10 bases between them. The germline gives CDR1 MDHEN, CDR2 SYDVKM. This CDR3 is CASSLSSQGTEAFF. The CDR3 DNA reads TGTGCCAGCAGTTTATCCAGCCAGGGCACTGAAGCTTTCTTT.

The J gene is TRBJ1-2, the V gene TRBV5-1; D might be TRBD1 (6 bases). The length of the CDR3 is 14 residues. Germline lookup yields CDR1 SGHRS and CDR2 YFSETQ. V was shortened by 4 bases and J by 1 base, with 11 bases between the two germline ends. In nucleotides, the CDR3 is TGCGCCAGCAGCCGAACAGGGTTTAACTATGGCTACACCTTC. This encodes CASSRTGFNYGYTF.

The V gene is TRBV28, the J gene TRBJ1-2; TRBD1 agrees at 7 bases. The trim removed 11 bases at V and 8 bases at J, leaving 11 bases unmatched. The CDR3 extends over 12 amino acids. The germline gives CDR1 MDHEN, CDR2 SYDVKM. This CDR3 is CALGSRGSGYTF. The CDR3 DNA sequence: TGTGCCCTAGGTAGCAGGGGGAGCGGCTACACCTTC.

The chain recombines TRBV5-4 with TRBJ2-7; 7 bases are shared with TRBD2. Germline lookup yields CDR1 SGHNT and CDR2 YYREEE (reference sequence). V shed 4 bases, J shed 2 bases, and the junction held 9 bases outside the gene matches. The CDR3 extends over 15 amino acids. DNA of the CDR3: TGTGCCAGCAGCAATGGCGAGGCGGGGGCCTACGAGCAGTACTTC. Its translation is CASSNGEAGAYEQYF.

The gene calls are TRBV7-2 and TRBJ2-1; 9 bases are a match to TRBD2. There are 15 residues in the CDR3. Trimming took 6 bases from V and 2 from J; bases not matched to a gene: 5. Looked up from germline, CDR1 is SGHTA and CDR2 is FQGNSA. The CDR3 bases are TGTGCCAGCAGTGCCCGCGGGGGGGCCTACAATGAGCAGTTCTTC. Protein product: CASSARGGAYNEQFF.

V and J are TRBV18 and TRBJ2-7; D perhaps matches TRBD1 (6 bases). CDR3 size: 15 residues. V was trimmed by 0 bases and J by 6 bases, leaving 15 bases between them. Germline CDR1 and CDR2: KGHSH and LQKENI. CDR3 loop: CASSPPDRIVREQYF. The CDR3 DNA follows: TGTGCCAGCTCACCACCGGACAGAATCGTACGCGAGCAGTACTTC.

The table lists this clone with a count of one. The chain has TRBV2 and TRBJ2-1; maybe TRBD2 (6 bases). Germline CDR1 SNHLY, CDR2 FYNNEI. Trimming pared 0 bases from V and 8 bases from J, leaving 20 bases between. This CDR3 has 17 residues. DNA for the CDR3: TGTGCCAGCAGTGAAGCGCTTCGTCTAGCGTGGGGTCATGAGCAGTTCTTC. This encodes CASSEALRLAWGHEQFF.

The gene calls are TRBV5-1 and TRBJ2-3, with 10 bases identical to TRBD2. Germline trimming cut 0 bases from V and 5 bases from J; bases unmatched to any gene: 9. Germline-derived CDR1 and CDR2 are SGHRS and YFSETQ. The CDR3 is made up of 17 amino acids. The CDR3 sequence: CASSLEGLAGAGDTQYF. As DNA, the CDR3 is TGCGCCAGCAGCTTGGAGGGGCTAGCGGGGGCAGGAGATACGCAGTATTTT.

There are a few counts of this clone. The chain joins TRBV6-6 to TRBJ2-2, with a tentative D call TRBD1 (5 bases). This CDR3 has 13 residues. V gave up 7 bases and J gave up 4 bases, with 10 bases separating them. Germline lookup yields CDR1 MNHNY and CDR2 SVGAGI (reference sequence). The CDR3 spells CASKVRVTGELFF. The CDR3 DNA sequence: TGTGCCAGCAAAGTCAGGGTCACCGGGGAGCTGTTTTTT.

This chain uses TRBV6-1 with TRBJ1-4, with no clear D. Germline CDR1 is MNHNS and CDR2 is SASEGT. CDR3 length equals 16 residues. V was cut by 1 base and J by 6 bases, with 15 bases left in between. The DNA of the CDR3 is TGTGCCAGCAGTGAAGGACCGGGGATGAGTTATGAAAAACTGTTTTTT. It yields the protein CASSEGPGMSYEKLFF.

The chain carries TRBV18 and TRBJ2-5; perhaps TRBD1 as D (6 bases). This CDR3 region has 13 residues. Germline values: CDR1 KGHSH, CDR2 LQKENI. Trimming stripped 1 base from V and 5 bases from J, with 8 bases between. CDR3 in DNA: TGTGCCAGCTCACCACAGGGGGTGGAGACCCAGTACTTC. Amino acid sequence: CASSPQGVETQYF.

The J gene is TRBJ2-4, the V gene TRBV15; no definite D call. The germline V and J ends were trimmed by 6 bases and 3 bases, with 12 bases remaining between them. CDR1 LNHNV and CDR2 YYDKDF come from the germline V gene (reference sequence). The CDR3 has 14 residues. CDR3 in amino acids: CATRPTEDKNIQYF. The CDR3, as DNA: TGTGCCACCAGGCCGACCGAGGACAAAAACATTCAGTACTTC.

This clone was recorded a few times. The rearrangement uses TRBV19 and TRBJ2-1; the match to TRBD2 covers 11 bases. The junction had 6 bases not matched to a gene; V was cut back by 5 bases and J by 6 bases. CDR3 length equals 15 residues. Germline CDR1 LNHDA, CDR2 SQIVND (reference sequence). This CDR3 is CASSGGTSGFNEQFF. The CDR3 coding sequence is TGTGCCAGTAGTGGGGGGACTAGCGGCTTCAATGAGCAGTTCTTC. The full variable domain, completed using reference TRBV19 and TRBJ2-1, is DGGITQSPKYLFRKEGQNVTLSCEQNLNHDAMYWYRQDPGQGLRLIYYSQIVNDFQKGDIAEGYSVSREKKESFPLTVTSAQKNPTAFYLCASSGGTSGFNEQFFGPGTRLTVL.

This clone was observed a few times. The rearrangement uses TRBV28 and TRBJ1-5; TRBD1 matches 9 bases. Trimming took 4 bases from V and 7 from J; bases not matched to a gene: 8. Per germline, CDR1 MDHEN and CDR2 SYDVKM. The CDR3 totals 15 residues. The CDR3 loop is CASSWGQGRNQPQHF. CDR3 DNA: TGTGCCAGCAGTTGGGGACAGGGTAGAAACCAGCCCCAGCATTTT. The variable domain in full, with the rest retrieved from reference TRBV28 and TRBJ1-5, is DVKVTQSSRYLVKRTGEKVFLECVQDMDHENMFWYRQDPGLGLRLIYFSYDVKMKEKGDIPEGYSVSREKKERFSLILESASTNQTSMYLCASSWGQGRNQPQHFGDGTRLSIL.

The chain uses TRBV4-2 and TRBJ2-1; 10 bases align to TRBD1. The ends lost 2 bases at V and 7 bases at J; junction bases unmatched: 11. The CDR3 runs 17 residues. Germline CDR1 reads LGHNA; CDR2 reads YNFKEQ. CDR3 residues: CASSQFIGTGAPNEQFF. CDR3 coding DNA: TGTGCCAGCAGCCAATTCATCGGGACAGGGGCCCCAAATGAGCAGTTCTTC.

In DNA, the CDR3 is TGCGCCAGCAGCCAAGGCCCCTCTGGCCGACAGAACACTGAAGCTTTCTTT. It specifies CASSQGPSGRQNTEAFF. V gene TRBV4-3 combines with J gene TRBJ1-1; no clear D gene. V lost 1 base and J 1 base, leaving 16 bases between the germline ends. Germline CDR1 is LGHNA and CDR2 is YSLEER. CDR3 size: 17 residues.

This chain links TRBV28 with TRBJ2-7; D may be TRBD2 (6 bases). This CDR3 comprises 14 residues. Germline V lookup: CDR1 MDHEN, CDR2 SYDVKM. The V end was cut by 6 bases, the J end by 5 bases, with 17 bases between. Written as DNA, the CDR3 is TGTGCCAGCAGAACGCCCTCGGGGAGGAACGAGCAGTACTTC. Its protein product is CASRTPSGRNEQYF. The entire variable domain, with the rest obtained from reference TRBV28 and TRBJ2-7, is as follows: DVKVTQSSRYLVKRTGEKVFLECVQDMDHENMFWYRQDPGLGLRLIYFSYDVKMKEKGDIPEGYSVSREKKERFSLILESASTNQTSMYLCASRTPSGRNEQYFGPGTRLTVT.

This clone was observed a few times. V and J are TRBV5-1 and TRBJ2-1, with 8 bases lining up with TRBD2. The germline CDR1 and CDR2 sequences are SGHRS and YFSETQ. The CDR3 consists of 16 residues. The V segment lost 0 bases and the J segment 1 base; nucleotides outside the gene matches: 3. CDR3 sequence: CASSLEASGSYNEQFF. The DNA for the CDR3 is TGCGCCAGCAGCTTGGAGGCTAGCGGGTCCTACAATGAGCAGTTCTTC.

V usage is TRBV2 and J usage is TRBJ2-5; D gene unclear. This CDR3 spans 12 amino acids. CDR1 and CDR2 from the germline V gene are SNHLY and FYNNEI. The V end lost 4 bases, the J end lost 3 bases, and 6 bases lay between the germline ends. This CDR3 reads CASSGVEETQYF. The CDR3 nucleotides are TGTGCCAGCAGTGGAGTCGAAGAGACCCAGTACTTC.

The CDR3 protein is CASSLEGQSNQPQHF. The CDR3 bases are TGCGCCAGCAGCTTGGAAGGACAGAGCAATCAGCCCCAGCATTTT. The rearrangement links TRBV5-1 to TRBJ1-5, with D perhaps TRBD1 (6 bases). Trimming took off 0 bases at V and 1 base at J, with 8 bases between the two ends. The CDR3 extends over 15 amino acids. Germline V gene lookup returns CDR1 SGHRS and CDR2 YFSETQ. Combining the CDR3 with reference TRBV5-1 and TRBJ1-5 gives the whole variable domain KAGVTQTPRYLIKTRGQQVTLSCSPISGHRSVSWYQQTPGQGLQFLFEYFSETQRNKGNFPGRFSGRQFSNSRSEMNVSTLELGDSALYLCASSLEGQSNQPQHFGDGTRLSIL.

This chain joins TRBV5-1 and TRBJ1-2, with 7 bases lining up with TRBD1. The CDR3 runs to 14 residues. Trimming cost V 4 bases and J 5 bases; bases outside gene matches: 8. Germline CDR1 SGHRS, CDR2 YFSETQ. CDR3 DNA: TGCGCCAGCAGCCAGGATCCGGGACAGTATGGCTACACCTTC. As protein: CASSQDPGQYGYTF.